This entry concerns a single T cell receptor beta chain. Antigen unknown. This CDR3 contains 15 residues. Deletions cut 8 bases from V and 2 bases from J, with 18 bases between. Germline assignment: CDR1 MNHEY and CDR2 SVGAGI. This sample is part of a study of OX40 agonist ivuxolimab in advanced cancers. Method: immunoSEQ multiplex PCR; TCRdb's copy keeps in-frame clones and lacks some. Of around 70,000 clones in the sample, roughly four fifths are singletons; the top ten hold around 5.1%. Study results and caveats: Several nonresponders also turned out to have low normalized T-cell clonal expansion.

The sequence came from an adult with an advanced solid tumor such as melanoma, head and neck, liver or kidney cancer. The V call is TRBV6-5, the J call TRBJ2-5, with D hard to call. The sample was CD4+ or CD8+ T cells sorted from blood, taken in a trial of the OX40 agonist ivuxolimab. CDR3 sequence (DNA): TGTGCCAGCTCCTACTCCTGGGCGGATCAAGAGACCCAGTACTTC. Its protein is CASSYSWADQETQYF.